Following are 31 T cell receptor beta chains from one sample sequenced in a study of blood T cells in healthy people across ages. For the second PCR, which ran for about 7 to 12 cycles, a sample-barcoded 5' primer and a J-beta primer mix were used. TCRdb independently ran MiXCR on the 5' RACE reads; one entry per CDR3 protein. The sample shows 850,000 to 1,300,000 distinct CDR3 sequences, over 35% of them seen only once. The sequencing input was blood. Receptors were obtained from a woman aged 55 to 70 in good health.

There are a few counts of this clonotype. The chain is built from TRBV6-5 and TRBJ2-3; weak D call: TRBD2 (6 bases). The length of the CDR3 is 16 residues. The V end lost 6 bases, the J end lost 4 bases, and 20 bases lay between the germline ends. The germline gives CDR1 MNHEY, CDR2 SVGAGI. CDR3 in amino acids: CASSHGVGLPADTQYF. The CDR3 nucleotides read TGTGCCAGCAGCCACGGGGTCGGACTACCCGCAGATACGCAGTATTTT.

The chain couples TRBV7-9 to TRBJ1-2, with a tentative D call TRBD1 (6 bases). The CDR3 runs 14 residues. Trimming pared 5 bases from V and 4 bases from J, leaving 14 bases between. CDR1 is SEHNR and CDR2 is FQNEAQ in the germline V gene (reference sequence). CDR3 protein: CASSTEGVGYGYTF. In DNA, the CDR3 is TGTGCCAGCAGCACCGAGGGGGTCGGCTATGGCTACACCTTC.

Ten or more counts support this clonotype. This chain uses TRBV20-1 with TRBJ2-7; tentatively, D is TRBD1 or TRBD2 (5 bases each). Trimming removed 5 bases at V and 4 bases at J, with 15 bases between. This CDR3 has 13 residues. Germline V gives CDR1 DFQATT, CDR2 SNEGSKA (reference sequence). The CDR3 here is CSAAPGRAYEQYF. Written as DNA, the CDR3 is TGCAGTGCTGCACCGGGACGCGCTTACGAGCAGTACTTC.

This clonotype appeared a few times. The rearrangement joins TRBV7-9 to TRBJ1-2, with D unresolved. V lost 5 bases and J 6 bases, leaving 7 bases between the germline ends. The CDR3 has 11 amino acids. CDR1 is SEHNR and CDR2 is FQNEAQ in the germline V gene (reference sequence). This chain's CDR3 is CASSPDHGYTF. The CDR3 DNA is TGTGCCAGCAGCCCGGACCATGGCTACACCTTC.

The V and J genes are TRBV6-5 and TRBJ2-1; 9 bases agree with TRBD2. The CDR3 contains 14 residues. The J segment lost 6 bases and the V segment lost 8 bases, leaving 8 bases of the junction unmatched. The V gene's germline CDR1 is MNHEY and CDR2 SVGAGI. The DNA for the CDR3 is TGTGCCAGCGCCCAGGCGGGAGGGGGCAATGAGCAGTTCTTC. It translates to CASAQAGGGNEQFF.

The rearrangement joins TRBV19 to TRBJ1-2, with 7 bases lining up with TRBD1. The CDR3 extends over 14 amino acids. With 7 bases clipped from V and 4 bases from J, the junction kept 9 bases outside the gene matches. Looked up from germline, CDR1 is LNHDA and CDR2 is SQIVND (reference sequence). The CDR3 bases are TGTGCCAGTACCCGACAGGGAATCCTCTATGGCTACACCTTC. Translating it yields CASTRQGILYGYTF.

The V gene is TRBV27, the J gene TRBJ2-7, with a possible D match to TRBD1 (5 bases). In germline, CDR1 is MNHEY, CDR2 SMNVEV (reference sequence). This CDR3 is 10 amino acids long. The V end lost 8 bases, the J end lost 7 bases, and 9 bases lay between the germline ends. The CDR3 loop is CASGKGEQYF. DNA for the CDR3: TGTGCCAGCGGGAAGGGGGAGCAGTACTTC.

This chain joins TRBV20-1 and TRBJ2-7; 7 bases map to TRBD1. Germline V gene sequence: CDR1 DFQATT, CDR2 SNEGSKA (reference sequence). Unmatched junction bases numbered 7, after V lost 5 bases and J lost 3 bases. The CDR3 has 13 residues. DNA of the CDR3: TGCAGTGCTCTGGGACAGTCCTTCTACGAGCAGTACTTC. It translates to CSALGQSFYEQYF.

This chain joins TRBV29-1 and TRBJ2-5; perhaps TRBD1 as D (5 bases). This CDR3 region has 13 residues. CDR1 and CDR2 from the germline V gene are SQVTM and ANQGSEA. The V gene lost 8 bases and the J gene lost 2 bases, with 15 bases spanning the gap. CDR3 protein: CSHSGRQQETQYF. In DNA form, the CDR3 reads TGCAGCCACAGTGGTCGACAGCAAGAGACCCAGTACTTC.

V is TRBV9 and J is TRBJ2-3, with D unclear. Germline CDR1 is SGDLS and CDR2 is YYNGEE. This CDR3 is 14 amino acids long. V was clipped by 0 bases and J by 7 bases, with 12 bases between them. The CDR3 loop reads CASSVGSQGHTQYF. CDR3 coding DNA: TGTGCCAGCAGCGTAGGATCCCAAGGGCATACGCAGTATTTT. The full variable domain, rest sourced from reference TRBV9 and TRBJ2-3, is DSGVTQTPKHLITATGQRVTLRCSPRSGDLSVYWYQQSLDQGLQFLIQYYNGEERAKGNILERFSAQQFPDLHSELNLSSLELGDSALYFCASSVGSQGHTQYFGPGTRLTVL.

This chain links TRBV7-2 with TRBJ2-1; a weak D match, TRBD2 (6 bases). Trimming removed 5 bases from V and 8 bases from J, with 16 bases in between. The CDR3 has 14 residues. Germline V CDR1 and CDR2: SGHTA, FQGNSA. DNA of the CDR3: TGTGCCAGCAGCGTGATGACTAGTGTCCATGAGCAGTTCTTC. This codes for CASSVMTSVHEQFF. The whole variable domain, remainder taken from reference TRBV7-2 and TRBJ2-1, is GAGVSQSPSNKVTEKGKDVELRCDPISGHTALYWYRQSLGQGLEFLIYFQGNSAPDKSGLPSDRFSAERTGGSVSTLTIQRTQQEDSAVYLCASSVMTSVHEQFFGPGTRLTVL.

The chain is built from TRBV20-1 and TRBJ1-2, with TRBD1 matching 10 bases. The CDR3 runs to 13 residues. The V gene's germline CDR1 is DFQATT and CDR2 SNEGSKA (reference sequence). After removal of 6 bases from V and 6 bases from J, the junction contained 7 bases not matched to a gene. The CDR3 DNA follows: TGCAGTGCCCGGACAGGGGGGAGGCATGGCTACACCTTC. It specifies CSARTGGRHGYTF.

This clonotype came up a few times. CDR3 loop: CASSPGRSPAPYGYTF. DNA for the CDR3: TGTGCCAGCAGCCCGGGGCGTTCCCCAGCCCCCTATGGCTACACCTTC. V and J are TRBV12-3 or TRBV12-4 and TRBJ1-2; TRBD1 is a possible D gene (5 bases). The CDR3 runs to 16 residues. V dropped 6 bases and J dropped 4 bases, with 21 bases sitting between them.

The chain couples TRBV6-1 to TRBJ2-7, with D tentatively TRBD1 (6 bases). The ends were cut back, 0 bases at V and 2 bases at J, with 11 bases in the middle. Germline V lookup: CDR1 MNHNS, CDR2 SASEGT. The CDR3 spans 15 residues. CDR3 loop: CASSEAGTPAYEQYF. The CDR3 DNA sequence: TGTGCCAGCAGTGAAGCGGGGACACCAGCCTACGAGCAGTACTTC.

V and J are TRBV29-1 and TRBJ1-2; 7 positions match TRBD1. Per germline, CDR1 SQVTM and CDR2 ANQGSEA. J gave up 0 bases and V 0 bases, and 10 bases lay outside the gene matches. The CDR3 covers 17 residues. The CDR3, as DNA: TGCAGCGTTGAAGATCGGCGACAGGGAGCAGCTAACTATGGCTACACCTTC. Translation: CSVEDRRQGAANYGYTF. The whole variable domain, remainder taken from reference TRBV29-1 and TRBJ1-2, is SAVISQKPSRDICQRGTSLTIQCQVDSQVTMMFWYRQQPGQSLTLIATANQGSEATYESGFVIDKFPISRPNLTFSTLTVSNMSPEDSSIYLCSVEDRRQGAANYGYTFGSGTRLTVV.

The V call is TRBV6-6, the J call TRBJ1-1; maybe TRBD1 (6 bases). Germline V gene sequence: CDR1 MNHNY, CDR2 SVGAGI (reference sequence). V was clipped by 2 bases and J by 6 bases, with 13 bases between them. There are 14 residues in the CDR3. The CDR3 is CASSYEGGNAEAFF. CDR3 sequence (DNA): TGTGCCAGCAGTTACGAAGGGGGTAACGCTGAAGCTTTCTTT.

This clonotype was seen a handful of times. The chain is built from TRBV27 and TRBJ2-3; 7 bases align to TRBD1. CDR3 length: 16 amino acids. Germline values: CDR1 MNHEY, CDR2 SMNVEV (reference sequence). The ends lost 5 bases at V and 2 bases at J; junction bases unmatched: 10. The CDR3 sequence is CASSPNPGQPTDTQYF. CDR3 bases: TGTGCCAGCAGTCCAAATCCGGGACAGCCCACAGATACGCAGTATTTT.

This clonotype was seen a handful of times. The chain carries TRBV7-2 and TRBJ2-3, with TRBD2 matching 10 bases. The CDR3 loop spans 18 amino acids. Germline V gene sequence: CDR1 SGHTA, CDR2 FQGNSA. J was trimmed by 1 base and V by 2 bases; bases with no gene match: 9. The CDR3 region has the DNA TGTGCCAGCAGCTTAATAGGTCTAGCGGGAGCCGGCACAGATACGCAGTATTTT. Protein sequence: CASSLIGLAGAGTDTQYF. Full variable domain (rest looked up from reference TRBV7-2 and TRBJ2-3): GAGVSQSPSNKVTEKGKDVELRCDPISGHTALYWYRQSLGQGLEFLIYFQGNSAPDKSGLPSDRFSAERTGGSVSTLTIQRTQQEDSAVYLCASSLIGLAGAGTDTQYFGPGTRLTVL.

The chain couples TRBV7-8 to TRBJ1-2; D unclear. Per germline, CDR1 SGHVS and CDR2 FQNEAQ. The CDR3 is 14 amino acids. V was shortened by 7 bases and J by 8 bases, with 20 bases between the two germline ends. In DNA form, the CDR3 reads TGTGCCAGCACCGACGCCGGTTGGGCTAAGGGCTACACCTTC. Translation gives CASTDAGWAKGYTF.

Ten or more counts support this clonotype. This sequence joins TRBV20-1 and TRBJ2-5; 7 bases agree with TRBD2. CDR1 and CDR2 from the germline V gene are DFQATT and SNEGSKA (reference sequence). J was trimmed by 6 bases and V by 6 bases; bases with no gene match: 4. This CDR3 has 11 residues. CDR3 amino acids: CSAPGGQTQYF. CDR3 coding DNA: TGCAGTGCCCCGGGAGGACAGACCCAGTACTTC.

Details on this clonotype: One end of the junction does not line up with germline, which may come from a read error. The chain has TRBV7-2 and TRBJ2-1; 8 nucleotides align to TRBD2. The CDR3 spans 15 residues. Germline values: CDR1 SGHTA, CDR2 FQGNSA. This CDR3 is CAGSLGTSNYNEQFF. DNA of the CDR3: TGTGCCGGCAGCTTAGGGACTAGTAACTACAATGAGCAGTTCTTC. Complete variable domain (other parts from reference TRBV7-2 and TRBJ2-1): GAGVSQSPSNKVTEKGKDVELRCDPISGHTALYWYRQSLGQGLEFLIYFQGNSAPDKSGLPSDRFSAERTGGSVSTLTIQRTQQEDSAVYLCAGSLGTSNYNEQFFGPGTRLTVL.

This clonotype occurred a few times. This chain links TRBV11-2 with TRBJ2-6; D tentatively reads TRBD1 or TRBD2 (5 bases each). The CDR3 runs 14 residues. Germline loops: CDR1 SGHAT, CDR2 FQNNGV. V lost 5 bases and J lost 11, with 16 bases in between. CDR3 protein: CASSAPTAADVLTF. CDR3 DNA sequence: TGTGCCAGCAGCGCTCCGACAGCGGCGGACGTCCTGACTTTC.

This clonotype was found a few times. The chain combines TRBV20-1 with TRBJ2-1; 7 bases map to TRBD2. The germline gives CDR1 DFQATT, CDR2 SNEGSKA (reference sequence). The CDR3 extends over 14 amino acids. V lost 2 bases to trimming and J lost 9 bases; unmatched junction nucleotides: 10. The CDR3 protein is CSARPKGGVSEQFF. As DNA, the CDR3 is TGCAGTGCTAGACCTAAGGGAGGGGTGAGTGAGCAGTTCTTC.

A few counts support this clonotype. J is TRBJ2-5 and V is TRBV3-1; D not resolved. Trimming took off 1 base at V and 5 bases at J, with 17 bases between the two ends. Germline V CDR1 and CDR2: LGHDT, YNNKEL (reference sequence). This CDR3 spans 16 amino acids. The CDR3 loop is CASSQGQSVPYETQYF. CDR3 in DNA: TGTGCCAGCAGCCAAGGCCAGTCGGTGCCCTATGAGACCCAGTACTTC.

The rearrangement joins TRBV2 to TRBJ2-1; 7 bases map to TRBD2. The CDR3 length is 15 residues. CDR1 and CDR2 from the germline V gene are SNHLY and FYNNEI. V shed 4 bases, J shed 5 bases, and the junction held 8 bases outside the gene matches. The CDR3 DNA sequence: TGTGCCAGCAGTGGAGCAGGACTAGGGCACAATGAGCAGTTCTTC. Translating gives CASSGAGLGHNEQFF. Full variable domain (rest looked up from reference TRBV2 and TRBJ2-1): EPEVTQTPSHQVTQMGQEVILRCVPISNHLYFYWYRQILGQKVEFLVSFYNNEISEKSEIFDDQFSVERPDGSNFTLKIRSTKLEDSAMYFCASSGAGLGHNEQFFGPGTRLTVL.

This clonotype was seen just once. The V call is TRBV30, the J call TRBJ2-6; D is uncertain. The CDR3 has 14 amino acids. Trimming cost V 4 bases and J 4 bases, with 11 bases left between them. Germline V gives CDR1 GTSNPN, CDR2 SVGIG (reference sequence). Written as DNA, the CDR3 is TGTGCCTGGAACGGTCCCTCAGGGGCCAACGTCCTGACTTTC. Amino acids: CAWNGPSGANVLTF.

This clonotype turned up a few times. V usage is TRBV7-9 and J usage is TRBJ2-5, with D possibly TRBD2 on 5 matching bases. From germline, CDR1 is SEHNR and CDR2 FQNEAQ (reference sequence). This CDR3 spans 15 amino acids. Trimming stripped 2 bases from V and 4 bases from J, with 14 bases between. CDR3: CASSLSARTLETQYF. The CDR3 DNA sequence: TGTGCCAGCAGCTTATCCGCAAGGACTCTAGAGACCCAGTACTTC.

This clonotype occurred many times. The chain uses TRBV12-3 or TRBV12-4 and TRBJ1-1; 8 bases map to TRBD1. The trim removed 5 bases at V and 0 bases at J, leaving 2 bases unmatched. The CDR3 length is 14 residues. DNA for the CDR3: TGTGCCAGCAGTAACAGGGGGATGAACACTGAAGCTTTCTTT. Translated, it gives CASSNRGMNTEAFF.

The chain combines TRBV7-9 with TRBJ2-1; 12 nucleotides agree with TRBD2. V was pared by 8 bases and J by 6 bases, with 8 bases of the junction left unmatched. This CDR3 is built from 15 residues. The germline CDR1 and CDR2 sequences are SEHNR and FQNEAQ (reference sequence). CDR3 in amino acids: CASRQPSGRVNEQFF. CDR3 nucleotide sequence: TGTGCCAGCCGCCAACCTAGCGGGAGGGTCAATGAGCAGTTCTTC.

This clonotype has a handful of counts. The V gene is TRBV28, the J gene TRBJ1-1; D is uncertain. This CDR3 has 13 amino acids. V lost 5 bases, J lost 3 bases, and 10 bases lay in between. CDR1 MDHEN and CDR2 SYDVKM come from the germline V gene. CDR3 sequence (DNA): TGTGCCAGCAGTCCGGGGAGATACACTGAAGCTTTCTTT. It encodes CASSPGRYTEAFF.

This clonotype was counted only a few times. J is TRBJ2-3 and V is TRBV5-1; 16 bases map to TRBD2. V lost 4 bases to trimming and J lost 6 bases; unmatched junction nucleotides: 11. Germline V CDR1 and CDR2: SGHRS, YFSETQ. The CDR3 is made up of 18 amino acids. The CDR3 is CASSIGTSGRASVDTQYF. Written as DNA, the CDR3 is TGCGCCAGCAGCATCGGGACTAGCGGGAGGGCCTCGGTGGATACGCAGTATTTT.